What follows are 3 T cell receptor beta chains derived from one specimen sequenced in a study of molecular identifiers for immune sequencing clone quantification. TCRdb analysed the PCR reads with MiXCR anew, one entry per CDR3 protein. Of some 680,000 distinct CDR3 sequences listed, 25% are singletons. The specimen was naive CD8+ T cells from blood, with Jurkat cell RNA spiked in. Specified subset: FACS-sorted CD8+CD4-CCR7+CD45RA+ naive T cells. The receptors stem from a human donor in good health. Some libraries in this study had Jurkat cell RNA spiked in.

This clonotype was counted at least ten times. The chain uses TRBV7-9 and TRBJ1-4; D possibly corresponds to TRBD1 (5 bases). The CDR3 has 15 residues. Germline CDR1 and CDR2: SEHNR and FQNEAQ (reference sequence). Trimming removed 1 base from V and 5 bases from J, with 11 bases in between. CDR3 residues: CASSLVIRGNEKLFF. The CDR3 nucleotides are TGTGCCAGCAGCTTAGTCATCCGGGGGAATGAAAAACTGTTTTTT.

This rearrangement joins TRBV20-1 to TRBJ2-3; 11 bases match TRBD2. CDR1 and CDR2 (germline): DFQATT, SNEGSKA (reference sequence). This CDR3 has 15 amino acids. Trimming removed 6 bases from V and 4 bases from J; junction bases left unmatched: 9. The CDR3 loop reads CSATLLAGVSDTQYF. CDR3 bases: TGCAGTGCCACCCTACTAGCGGGAGTGTCAGATACGCAGTATTTT.

The genes are TRBV7-6 and TRBJ2-3; D assignment may be TRBD1 or TRBD2 (5 bases each). Trimming removed 1 base at V and 2 bases at J, with 19 bases between. The CDR3 consists of 18 residues. Germline V CDR1 and CDR2: SGHVS, FNYEAQ. The CDR3 DNA reads TGTGCCAGCAGCTTAGGCGAGGGGCTCCCTCCGTCCACAGATACGCAGTATTTT. Amino acid sequence: CASSLGEGLPPSTDTQYF. The whole variable domain, remainder taken from reference TRBV7-6 and TRBJ2-3, is GAGVSQSPRYKVTKRGQDVALRCDPISGHVSLYWYRQALGQGPEFLTYFNYEAQQDKSGLPNDRFSAERPEGSISTLTIQRTEQRDSAMYRCASSLGEGLPPSTDTQYFGPGTRLTVL.